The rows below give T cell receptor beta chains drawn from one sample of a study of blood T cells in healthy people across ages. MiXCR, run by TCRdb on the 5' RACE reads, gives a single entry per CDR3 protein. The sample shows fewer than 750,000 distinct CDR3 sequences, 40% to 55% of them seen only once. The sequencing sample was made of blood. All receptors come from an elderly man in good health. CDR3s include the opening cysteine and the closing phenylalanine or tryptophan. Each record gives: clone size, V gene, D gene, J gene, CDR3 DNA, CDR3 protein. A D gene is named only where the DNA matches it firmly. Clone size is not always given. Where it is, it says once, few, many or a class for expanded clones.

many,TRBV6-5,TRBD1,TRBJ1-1,TGTGCCAGCAGTTACTCGGACAGGTACGGGACTGAAGCTTTCTTT,CASSYSDRYGTEAFF
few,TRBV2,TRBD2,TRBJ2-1,TGTGCCAGCAATCGAGATAGCGGGTGGGATGAGCAGTTCTTC,CASNRDSGWDEQFF
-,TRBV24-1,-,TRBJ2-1,TGTGCCACCAGTGGACCATGGGATACGGATGAGCAGTTCTTC,CATSGPWDTDEQFF
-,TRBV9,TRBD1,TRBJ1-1,TGTGCCAGCAGCGTGGGGGACAGTGAAAACGAAGCTTTCTTT,CASSVGDSENEAFF
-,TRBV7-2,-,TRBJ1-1,TGTGCCAGCAGGAGGGGCCCACTGAACACTGAAGCTTTCTTT,CASRRGPLNTEAFF
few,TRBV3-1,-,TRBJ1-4,TGTGCCAGCAGCCAAGGTCAGGGGAATGAAAAACTGTTTTTT,CASSQGQGNEKLFF
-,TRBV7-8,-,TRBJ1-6,TGTGCCAGCAGCTTTCGGACTGCTGGGATAATTGATTCACCCCTCCACTTT,CASSFRTAGIIDSPLHF
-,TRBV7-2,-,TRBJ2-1,TGTGCCAGCAGCTTAACGGGAACAAGGGGCTCCTACAATGAGCAGTTCTTC,CASSLTGTRGSYNEQFF
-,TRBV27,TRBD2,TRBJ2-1,TGTGCCAGCAGACTAGCGGGGGGGCCTTGGAAGCAGTTCTTC,CASRLAGGPWKQFF
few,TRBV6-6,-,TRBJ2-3,TGTGCCAGCAGTTACCCAGAAGCAGATACGCAGTATTTT,CASSYPEADTQYF
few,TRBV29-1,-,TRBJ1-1,TGCAGCGTTGGCCAGGTGAACACTGAAGCTTTCTTT,CSVGQVNTEAFF
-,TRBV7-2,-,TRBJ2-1,TGTGCCAGCAGCTTAGCTGGGACCAACTCCTACAATGAGCAGTTCTTC,CASSLAGTNSYNEQFF
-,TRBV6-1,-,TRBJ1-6,TGTGCCAGCAGTGAACTTCACGGATCCTATAATTCACCCCTCCACTTT,CASSELHGSYNSPLHF
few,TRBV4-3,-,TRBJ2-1,TGCGCCAGCAGCCAAGGAGTAGGAGCCGGTGCGGGTGAGCAGTTCTTC,CASSQGVGAGAGEQFF
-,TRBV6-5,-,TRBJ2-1,TGTGCCAGCAGCCTCGCAGGACAGTACAATGTGCAGTTCTTC,CASSLAGQYNVQFF
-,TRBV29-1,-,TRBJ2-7,TGCAGCGTTGACGGTAAGGGAGGCGAGCAGTACTTC,CSVDGKGGEQYF
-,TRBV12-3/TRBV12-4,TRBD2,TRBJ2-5,TGTGCCAGCAGTTTTGCTAGCGGGGGTAGGGAGCAGTACTTC,CASSFASGGREQYF
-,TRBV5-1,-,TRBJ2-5,TGCGCCAGCAGCCACGGGCCTCAGATCGGGGGAGAGACCCAGTACTTC,CASSHGPQIGGETQYF
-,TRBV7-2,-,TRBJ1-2,TGTGCCAGCAGCTTATACGCAGTTGGCTACACCTTC,CASSLYAVGYTF
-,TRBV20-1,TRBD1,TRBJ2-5,TGCAGTGCTAGCCACGGTGACAGGGCTATGTACTTC,CSASHGDRAMYF
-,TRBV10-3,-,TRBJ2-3,TGTGCCATCAGTGAGCGGGGCGGGGGCACAGATACGCAGTATTTT,CAISERGGGTDTQYF
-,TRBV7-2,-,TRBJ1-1,TGTGCCAGCAGCTTAGCGAGCGGCAGCGCTGAAGCTTTCTTT,CASSLASGSAEAFF
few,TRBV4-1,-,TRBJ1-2,TGCGCCAGCAGCCAAGATCGGAACACCTATGGCTACACCTTC,CASSQDRNTYGYTF
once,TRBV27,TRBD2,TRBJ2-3,TGTGCCAGCACCGTTCGGCGGGAGGCTTCAGATACGCAGTATTTT,CASTVRREASDTQYF
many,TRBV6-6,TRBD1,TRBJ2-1,TGTGCCAGCAACGACAGGGGGGAATCCTACAATGAGCAGTTCTTC,CASNDRGESYNEQFF
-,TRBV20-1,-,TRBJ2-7,TGCAGTGCTAGTGTACCGGGACCCGGCGGGGAGCAGTACTTC,CSASVPGPGGEQYF
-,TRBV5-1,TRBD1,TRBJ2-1,TGCGCCAGCAGCTTGGGACAGGGCTTCTATGAGCAGTTCTTC,CASSLGQGFYEQFF
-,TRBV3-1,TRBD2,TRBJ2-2,TGTGCCAGCAGCCGACTAGCGGGGGAAACCGGGGAGCTGTTTTTT,CASSRLAGETGELFF
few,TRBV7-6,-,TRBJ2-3,TGTGCCAGCAGCGCATCAGAATGGCCTGCGGACCTGGATACGCAGTATTTT,CASSASEWPADLDTQYF